Following are 11 T cell receptor beta chains from one sample sequenced in a study of vaccination effects on CD4 cells after COVID-19. The antigens these receptors bind are not known. Antigen-specific CD4+ T cell clonotypes were called by their expansion after viral peptide-pool culture in ViraFEST. An approximately ten-day culture period preceded the isolation of CD4+ T cells. PCR confirmed that the person was infected with SARS-CoV-2 between March and December 2020. Repertoires were generated with immunoSEQ multiplex PCR, while TCRdb's copy carries only in-frame clones and drops some. The sample holds 22,000 or so clones, just under 75% seen once. The sequences come from CD4+ T cells from PBMCs cultured with a peptide pool, collected before COVID-19 vaccination. These receptors were collected from a human donor who had a prior SARS-CoV-2 infection.

This clone turned up a few times. The chain carries TRBV5-1 and TRBJ2-1; tentatively, D is TRBD2 (5 bases). Germline V lookup: CDR1 SGHRS, CDR2 YFSETQ. CDR3 length: 13 residues. V was pared by 2 bases and J by 7 bases, with 10 bases between. The CDR3 loop reads CASSFPSGNEQFF. The CDR3 bases are TGCGCCAGCAGCTTTCCAAGCGGAAATGAGCAGTTCTTC. Using reference TRBV5-1 and TRBJ2-1 for the parts outside the CDR3, the full variable domain is KAGVTQTPRYLIKTRGQQVTLSCSPISGHRSVSWYQQTPGQGLQFLFEYFSETQRNKGNFPGRFSGRQFSNSRSEMNVSTLELGDSALYLCASSFPSGNEQFFGPGTRLTVL.

The chain recombines TRBV19 with TRBJ2-1; D gene unclear. Between the trimmed V and J ends, which lost 3 bases and 8 bases, there was a span of 11 bases. This CDR3 comprises 13 residues. Germline V gene sequence: CDR1 LNHDA, CDR2 SQIVND (reference sequence). In DNA form, the CDR3 reads TGTGCCAGTAGTATTTACATTTCGGATGAGCAGTTCTTC. Its protein is CASSIYISDEQFF.

The chain joins TRBV7-2 to TRBJ2-1; 13 nucleotides match TRBD2. V lost 5 bases and J lost 9; bases outside the gene matches: 10. This CDR3 is built from 16 residues. Germline lookup yields CDR1 SGHTA and CDR2 FQGNSA. CDR3 in amino acids: CASSGGLAGVHGEQFF. CDR3 bases: TGTGCCAGCAGCGGAGGACTAGCGGGAGTCCACGGTGAGCAGTTCTTC.

This rearrangement joins TRBV18 to TRBJ2-5; no definite D call. Trimming pared 2 bases from V and 5 bases from J, leaving 9 bases between. Germline CDR1 reads KGHSH; CDR2 reads LQKENI. The CDR3 consists of 13 residues. The CDR3 loop reads CASSPRSEETQYF. The CDR3 nucleotides read TGTGCCAGCTCACCAAGGAGTGAGGAGACCCAGTACTTC.

V gene TRBV3-1 (or the pseudogene TRBV3-2) combines with J gene TRBJ2-1; 7 bases map to TRBD2. The germline V gene has CDR1 LGHDT and CDR2 YNNKEL (reference sequence). CDR3 length: 16 residues. The J segment lost 4 bases and the V segment lost 2 bases, leaving 8 bases of the junction unmatched. CDR3 in amino acids: CASSQPTSDLYNEQFF. Here the CDR3 DNA reads TGTGCCAGCAGCCAACCCACTAGCGACCTATACAATGAGCAGTTCTTC.

The V and J genes are TRBV6-5 and TRBJ1-2; D uncertain. The germline gives CDR1 MNHEY, CDR2 SVGAGI. Between the trimmed V and J ends, which lost 4 bases and 7 bases, there was a span of 10 bases. The CDR3 spans 12 residues. The CDR3 sequence: CASSSRRGGYTF. CDR3 bases: TGTGCCAGCAGTTCCAGGAGAGGTGGCTACACCTTC.

This chain uses TRBV4-2 with TRBJ1-4; D unresolved. CDR1 LGHNA and CDR2 YNFKEQ come from the germline V gene. V was shortened by 0 bases and J by 3 bases, with 11 bases between the two germline ends. The CDR3 is made up of 16 amino acids. The CDR3 here is CASSQDRGTANEKLFF. In DNA form, the CDR3 reads TGTGCCAGCAGCCAAGATCGGGGAACAGCTAATGAAAAACTGTTTTTT.

This chain joins TRBV11-2 and TRBJ2-5; the D is unclear. Germline V CDR1 and CDR2: SGHAT, FQNNGV. Between the trimmed V and J ends, which lost 4 bases and 1 base, there was a span of 13 bases. The CDR3 loop spans 15 amino acids. CDR3: CASSSLSGRQETQYF. The CDR3 region has the DNA TGTGCCAGCAGCTCCCTGTCGGGTCGCCAAGAGACCCAGTACTTC.

This clone showed up just once. The chain employs TRBV19 and TRBJ2-1; a weak D match, TRBD2 (5 bases). Per the germline V gene, CDR1 is LNHDA and CDR2 is SQIVND (reference sequence). This CDR3 region has 13 residues. V lost 3 bases and J 8 bases, leaving 11 bases between the germline ends. The CDR3 DNA follows: TGTGCCAGTAGTATTACGGGGAGCGATGAGCAGTTCTTC. This codes for CASSITGSDEQFF.

This chain links TRBV18 with TRBJ2-1; D tentatively fits TRBD1 or TRBD2 (5 bases each). V was cut by 6 bases and J by 7 bases, with 13 bases left in between. Germline assignment: CDR1 KGHSH and CDR2 LQKENI. This CDR3 comprises 13 residues. The CDR3 loop is CASSLTGANEQFF. DNA for the CDR3: TGTGCCAGCTCGCTTACCGGGGCAAATGAGCAGTTCTTC.

V and J are TRBV18 and TRBJ2-5, with D perhaps TRBD1 (6 bases). The CDR3 has 15 amino acids. Germline assignment: CDR1 KGHSH and CDR2 LQKENI. Trimming shortened V by 1 base and J by 2 bases, and 11 bases separated the two germline ends. CDR3 DNA: TGTGCCAGCTCACCACTTCAGGGGTTTCAAGAGACCCAGTACTTC. This encodes CASSPLQGFQETQYF.